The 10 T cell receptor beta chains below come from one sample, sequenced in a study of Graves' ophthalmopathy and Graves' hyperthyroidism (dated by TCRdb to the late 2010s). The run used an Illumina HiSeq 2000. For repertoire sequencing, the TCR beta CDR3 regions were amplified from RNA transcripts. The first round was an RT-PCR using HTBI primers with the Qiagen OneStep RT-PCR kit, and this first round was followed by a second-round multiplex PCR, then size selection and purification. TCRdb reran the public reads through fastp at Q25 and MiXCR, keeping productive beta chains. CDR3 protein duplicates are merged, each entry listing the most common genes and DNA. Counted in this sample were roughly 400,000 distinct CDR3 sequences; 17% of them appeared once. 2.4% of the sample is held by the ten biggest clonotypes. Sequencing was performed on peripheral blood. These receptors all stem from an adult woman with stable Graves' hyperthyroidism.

CDR3 nucleotide sequence: TGTGCCAGCAGCTCGAACAGGGTCTCCTACGAGCAGTACTTC. It is translated as CASSSNRVSYEQYF. The chain recombines TRBV7-9 with TRBJ2-7, with a possible D match to TRBD1 (6 bases). The CDR3 loop spans 14 amino acids. Germline V gene lookup returns CDR1 SEHNR and CDR2 FQNEAQ (reference sequence). V was trimmed by 4 bases and J by 0 bases, leaving 10 bases between them.

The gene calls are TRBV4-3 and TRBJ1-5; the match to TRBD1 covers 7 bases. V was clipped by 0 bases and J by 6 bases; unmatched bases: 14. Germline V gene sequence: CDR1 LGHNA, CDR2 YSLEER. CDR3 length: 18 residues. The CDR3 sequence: CASSQDFPDRVPIQPQHF. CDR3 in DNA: TGCGCCAGCAGCCAAGATTTCCCCGACAGGGTCCCGATTCAGCCCCAGCATTTT.

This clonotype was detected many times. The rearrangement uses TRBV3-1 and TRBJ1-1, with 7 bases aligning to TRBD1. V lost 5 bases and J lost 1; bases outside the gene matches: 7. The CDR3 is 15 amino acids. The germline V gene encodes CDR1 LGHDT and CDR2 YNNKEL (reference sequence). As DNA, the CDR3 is TGTGCCAGCAGCGACAAGCGACAGGGGAACACTGAAGCTTTCTTT. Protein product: CASSDKRQGNTEAFF.

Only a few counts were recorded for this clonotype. As DNA, the CDR3 is TGTGCCAGTAGTCTACCGAGGCGGACTACCTCTGGAAACACCATATATTTT. It is translated as CASSLPRRTTSGNTIYF. This sequence joins TRBV19 and TRBJ1-3; D is unresolved. V was trimmed by 5 bases and J by 0 bases, leaving 17 bases between them. The V gene's germline CDR1 is LNHDA and CDR2 SQIVND (reference sequence). This CDR3 region has 17 residues.

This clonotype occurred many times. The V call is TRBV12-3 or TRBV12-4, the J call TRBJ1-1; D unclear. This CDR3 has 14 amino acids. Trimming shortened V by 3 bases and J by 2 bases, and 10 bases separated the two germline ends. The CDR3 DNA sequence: TGTGCCAGCAGTTTCTCAGGTTCAAACACTGAAGCTTTCTTT. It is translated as CASSFSGSNTEAFF.

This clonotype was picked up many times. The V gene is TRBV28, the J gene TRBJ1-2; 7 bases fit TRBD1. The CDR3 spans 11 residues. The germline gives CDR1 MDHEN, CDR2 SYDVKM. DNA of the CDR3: TGTGGCTCCGGGACAGTTTATGGCTACACCTTC. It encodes CGSGTVYGYTF.

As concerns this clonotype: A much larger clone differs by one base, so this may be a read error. Here the CDR3 reads CASSLGSRETKYF. The CDR3 bases are TGTGCCAGCAGTTTGGGGTCTAGAGAGACCAAGTACTTC. The chain couples TRBV28 to TRBJ2-5, with no clear D. The CDR3 loop spans 13 amino acids. Germline V CDR1 and CDR2: MDHEN, SYDVKM.

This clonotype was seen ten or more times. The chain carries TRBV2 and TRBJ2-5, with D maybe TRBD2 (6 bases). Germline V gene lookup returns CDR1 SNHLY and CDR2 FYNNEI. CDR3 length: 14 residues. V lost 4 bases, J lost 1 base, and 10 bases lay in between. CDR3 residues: CASSGLDRQETQYF. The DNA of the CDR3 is TGTGCCAGCAGTGGACTAGACCGCCAAGAGACCCAGTACTTC.

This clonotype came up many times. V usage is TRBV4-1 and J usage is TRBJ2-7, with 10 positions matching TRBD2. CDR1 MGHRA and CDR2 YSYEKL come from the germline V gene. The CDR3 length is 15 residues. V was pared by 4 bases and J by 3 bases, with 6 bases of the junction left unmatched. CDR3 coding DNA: TGCGCCAGCAGCCGTCCTACTAGCGGGATCTACGAGCAGTACTTC. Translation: CASSRPTSGIYEQYF.

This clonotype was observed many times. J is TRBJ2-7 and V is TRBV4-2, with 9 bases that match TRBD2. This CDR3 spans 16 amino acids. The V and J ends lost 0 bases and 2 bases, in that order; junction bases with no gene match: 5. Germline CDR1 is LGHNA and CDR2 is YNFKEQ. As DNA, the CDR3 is TGTGCCAGCAGCCAAGATCGGGCTAGCGGGGCCTACGAGCAGTACTTC. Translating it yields CASSQDRASGAYEQYF.